The 18 T cell receptor beta chains below all came from one sample that was sequenced in a study of CXCR3-negative and CXCR3-positive naive CD8 T cells. Libraries of TRB cDNA were made by 5' RACE and carried UMIs. For each CDR3 protein, TCRdb gives one entry from its re-call of the 5' RACE reads, without DNA. This table holds some 64,000 distinct CDR3 sequences. The study, taken as a whole, reports: A higher hydrophobicity marked the TRB CDR3s of CXCR3-positive naive cells versus CXCR3-negative naive cells.

Antigens for these TCRs are unknown. The sequenced sample consisted of naive CXCR3+ CD8+ T cells from blood. Subset specified: CD45RO-CCR7+CD27+CD95- naive CD8+ T cells expressing CXCR3 (TNR3+). These receptors originate from a human donor in good health. Some clones in this sample may be carry-over from other donors' samples.

V gene TRBV28 combines with J gene TRBJ1-1. The CDR3 loop spans 14 amino acids. CDR1 MDHEN and CDR2 SYDVKM come from the germline V gene. The CDR3 sequence: CASSLTVMNTEAFF.

The chain links TRBV25-1 to TRBJ1-1. The CDR3 runs 14 residues. The germline CDR1 and CDR2 sequences are MGHDK and SYGVNS. Here the CDR3 reads CATVGGRRNTEAFF.

V and J are TRBV28 and TRBJ1-2; TCRdb outputs TRBD1, but without DNA this stays unchecked. In germline, CDR1 is MDHEN, CDR2 SYDVKM. The CDR3 extends over 13 amino acids. The chain's CDR3 is CASRPTAGEGYTF.

The chain carries TRBV7-8 and TRBJ2-2. Germline loops: CDR1 SGHVS, CDR2 FQNEAQ. CDR3 length equals 11 residues. The CDR3 here is CASSYGGELFF.

This rearrangement joins TRBV7-9 to TRBJ1-4. This CDR3 has 13 residues. The germline V gene has CDR1 SEHNR and CDR2 FQNEAQ (reference sequence). This CDR3 is CASRPVIDEKLFF. The whole variable domain, remainder taken from reference TRBV7-9 and TRBJ1-4, is DTGVSQNPRHKITKRGQNVTFRCDPISEHNRLYWYRQTLGQGPEFLTYFQNEAQLEKSRLLSDRFSAERPKGSFSTLEIQRTEQGDSAMYLCASRPVIDEKLFFGSGTQLSVL.

This sequence joins TRBV7-9 and TRBJ2-7; the D gene TCRdb calls, TRBD1, cannot be checked with no DNA. This CDR3 spans 15 amino acids. Germline lookup yields CDR1 SEHNR and CDR2 FQNEAQ (reference sequence). CDR3 region: CASSSPGQSGYEQYF.

The gene calls are TRBV5-1 and TRBJ2-1; TCRdb outputs TRBD2, but without DNA this stays unchecked. Germline V gene data show CDR1 as SGHRS and CDR2 as YFSETQ. The CDR3 totals 15 residues. The chain's CDR3 is CASSTSGGTYNEQFF.

The V gene is TRBV7-9, the J gene TRBJ2-7; TCRdb's D call of TRBD1 is untestable without DNA. Germline assignment: CDR1 SEHNR and CDR2 FQNEAQ (reference sequence). CDR3 length: 14 amino acids. This chain's CDR3 is CASAQPGVAYEQYF.

The chain joins TRBV12-5 to TRBJ2-3; the D call from TCRdb, TRBD1, cannot be confirmed without DNA. Germline V gives CDR1 LGHNT, CDR2 FRNRAP. This CDR3 is built from 15 residues. The CDR3 protein is CASGPGLTGETAQYF.

This chain uses TRBV5-1 with TRBJ1-2; TCRdb gives TRBD1 as the D gene, but with no DNA this cannot be confirmed. Germline CDR1 is SGHRS and CDR2 is YFSETQ. CDR3 length equals 15 residues. The CDR3: CASSPGYPGIYGYTF.

The J gene is TRBJ2-7, the V gene TRBV3-1; the D call from TCRdb, TRBD1, cannot be confirmed without DNA. CDR1 and CDR2 (germline): LGHDT, YNNKEL (reference sequence). This CDR3 is 14 amino acids long. The chain's CDR3 is CASSQEPGAYEQYF.

V usage is TRBV29-1 and J usage is TRBJ2-7. The germline gives CDR1 SQVTM, CDR2 ANQGSEA. The CDR3 totals 13 residues. This chain's CDR3 is CSVGTGRSYEQYF.

The gene calls are TRBV28 and TRBJ2-7. In germline, CDR1 is MDHEN, CDR2 SYDVKM. This CDR3 region has 16 residues. CDR3 in amino acids: CASSLRPSGASYEQYF.

This chain connects TRBV7-9 to TRBJ2-7; lacking DNA, the TRBD1 call made by TCRdb goes unchecked. The germline V gene encodes CDR1 SEHNR and CDR2 FQNEAQ (reference sequence). This CDR3 region has 14 residues. CDR3 amino acids: CASSRDMLSYEQYF. The full variable domain, its missing parts supplied by reference TRBV7-9 and TRBJ2-7, is DTGVSQNPRHKITKRGQNVTFRCDPISEHNRLYWYRQTLGQGPEFLTYFQNEAQLEKSRLLSDRFSAERPKGSFSTLEIQRTEQGDSAMYLCASSRDMLSYEQYFGPGTRLTVT.

The chain joins TRBV9 to TRBJ2-1; the D gene TCRdb calls, TRBD2, cannot be checked with no DNA. The CDR3 runs to 15 residues. Germline CDR1 reads SGDLS; CDR2 reads YYNGEE. CDR3 sequence reads: CASSVAGGPYNEQFF.

The chain joins TRBV4-3 to TRBJ2-1. CDR1 and CDR2 (germline): LGHNA, YSLEER. The CDR3 extends over 12 amino acids. This chain's CDR3 is CASSQAPREQFF.

The V call is TRBV29-1, the J call TRBJ2-7; TCRdb's assignment of TRBD1 cannot be checked, as there is no DNA. Germline loops: CDR1 SQVTM, CDR2 ANQGSEA. CDR3 length: 13 residues. The CDR3 sequence is CSGQDSNSYEQYF.

The rearrangement links TRBV5-1 to TRBJ1-2. Germline values: CDR1 SGHRS, CDR2 YFSETQ. This CDR3 has 13 residues. Here the CDR3 reads CASSLEVTYGYTF.